This record covers a single TCR beta chain. Assay used: immunoSEQ multiplex PCR; TCRdb lists only in-frame clones, some missing. The table shows approximately 210,000 clones, with approximately 86% occurring only once. The J segment lost 7 bases and the V segment lost 4 bases, leaving 7 bases of the junction unmatched. CDR1 is SGDLS, CDR2 YYNGEE, per germline. The CDR3 has 15 residues. This specimen belongs to a study of blood T cell repertoires in COVID-19. Across the whole study: The analysed material was cDNA or gDNA that came from T cells, B-cell-depleted T cells, or PBMCs.

The cohort comprised adults aged 18 to 89 years residing in about two dozen US areas. V and J are TRBV9 and TRBJ1-6, with 8 bases lining up with TRBD1. The specimen sequenced was PBMCs or T cells enriched from blood (not recorded which). The clonotype originates from a woman in her 30s who had recovered from COVID-19. CDR3 region: CASSPRTGLNSPLHF. In nucleotides, the CDR3 is TGTGCCAGCAGCCCTCGGACAGGGCTAAATTCACCCCTCCACTTT. Combining the CDR3 with reference TRBV9 and TRBJ1-6 gives the whole variable domain DSGVTQTPKHLITATGQRVTLRCSPRSGDLSVYWYQQSLDQGLQFLIQYYNGEERAKGNILERFSAQQFPDLHSELNLSSLELGDSALYFCASSPRTGLNSPLHFGNGTRLTVT.